Detailed here is one T cell receptor beta chain. This sample is drawn from a study of blood T cell repertoires in COVID-19. On the study more broadly: From the United States, Italy and Spain came samples of acute and convalescent COVID-19. From T cells, B-cell-depleted T cells, or PBMCs came the material, which was cDNA or gDNA.

The germline gives CDR1 SGHVS, CDR2 FQNEAQ. The CDR3 extends over 17 amino acids. Trimming cost V 2 bases and J 6 bases; bases outside gene matches: 8. Libraries were prepared by immunoSEQ multiplex PCR; TCRdb keeps only in-frame clonotypes and omits some of them. In the table there are 300,000 to 400,000 clones, approximately 90% of which are singletons. Recruited during active infection, patients (from Seattle) were subsequently followed longitudinally. This receptor was identified in a young man with COVID-19, enrolled during active disease. The chain carries TRBV7-8 and TRBJ2-1; 12 bases are a match to TRBD2. Sample: peripheral blood. CDR3 residues: CASSLSTSGSNPNEQFF. Here the CDR3 DNA reads TGTGCCAGCAGCTTATCGACTAGCGGGAGTAATCCCAATGAGCAGTTCTTC.